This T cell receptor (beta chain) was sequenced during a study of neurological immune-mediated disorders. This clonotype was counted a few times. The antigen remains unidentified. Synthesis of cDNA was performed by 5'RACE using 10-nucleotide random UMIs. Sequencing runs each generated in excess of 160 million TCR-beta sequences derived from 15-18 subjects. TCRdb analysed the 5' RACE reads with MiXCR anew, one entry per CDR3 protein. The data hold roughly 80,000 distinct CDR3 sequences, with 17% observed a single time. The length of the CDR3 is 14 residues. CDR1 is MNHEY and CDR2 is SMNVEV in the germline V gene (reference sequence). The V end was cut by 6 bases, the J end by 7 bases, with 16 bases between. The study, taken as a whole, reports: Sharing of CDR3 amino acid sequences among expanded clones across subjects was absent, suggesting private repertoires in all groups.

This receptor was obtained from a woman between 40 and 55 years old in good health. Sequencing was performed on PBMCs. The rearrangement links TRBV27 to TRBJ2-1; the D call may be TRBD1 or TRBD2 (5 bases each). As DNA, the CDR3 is TGTGCCAGCAGCTATACACTAGGGGAGAATGAGCAGTTCTTC. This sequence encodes CASSYTLGENEQFF.